The rows below give T cell receptor beta chains drawn from one sample of a study of T cell changes during pregnancy in multiple sclerosis. Repertoires were generated with immunoSEQ multiplex PCR, while TCRdb's copy carries only in-frame clones and drops some. Seen here are about 36,000 clones, around 92% observed once, and the top ten hold around 0.41%. The starting material was CD4+ T cells from peripheral blood mononuclear cells, obtained in the third trimester of pregnancy. These receptors all come from a female donor in good health, enrolled as a control in a pregnancy study. CDR3s leave out the opening cysteine and the closing phenylalanine or tryptophan. Each record gives: CDR3 protein, V gene, J gene.

ASRVSGILTGELF	TRBV2	TRBJ2-2
ASSPRLQANTGELF	TRBV4-2	TRBJ2-2
ASSLPHGTESYEQY	TRBV5-1	TRBJ2-7
ASSPPGGNYGYT	TRBV28	TRBJ1-2
ASSQVLNYRGAGEKLF	TRBV4-1	TRBJ1-4
ASSLSGQVVEAF	TRBV27	TRBJ1-1
ASSLAGGGDEKLF	TRBV5-4	TRBJ1-4
ASRSDRVYNEQF	TRBV11-2	TRBJ2-1
ASGRGGYNEQF	TRBV19	TRBJ2-1
ASSPRGPTGELF	TRBV7-9	TRBJ2-2
ASSLGSLTKLF	TRBV5-6	TRBJ2-2
ASSPRDSSGPQH	TRBV6-1	TRBJ1-5
ASRRQGAGGYT	TRBV2	TRBJ1-2
ASSLLAGGELF	TRBV7-9	TRBJ2-2
ASTYSNTEAF	TRBV4-2	TRBJ1-1
ASSQDLGAGGRHTEAF	TRBV4-3	TRBJ1-1
ASSLGGQVQTKDAPLH	TRBV5-1	TRBJ1-6
AGRLYNEQF	TRBV25-1	TRBJ2-1
ASSLQGAASYEQY	TRBV7-2	TRBJ2-7
ASSSGQQMNTEAF	TRBV7-9	TRBJ1-1
ASSRQQPAGYEQY	TRBV7-2	TRBJ2-7
ASSQGAWNSNQPQH	TRBV4-3	TRBJ1-5
ASSLETSGWGELF	TRBV7-8	TRBJ2-2
ASSPSNEQF	TRBV5-1	TRBJ2-1
ASGPRRNNNYEQY	TRBV7-3	TRBJ2-7
ASSPTQGQPQH	TRBV18	TRBJ1-5
ASSPLTGSYNSPLH	TRBV28	TRBJ1-6
ASSLQGNTEAF	TRBV19	TRBJ1-1
ASSLTGLTEAF	TRBV19	TRBJ1-1
ASSLASGNPYEQY	TRBV11-1	TRBJ2-7
AGTTGLPYEQY	TRBV30	TRBJ2-7
ASSDFLTARQPQH	TRBV6-1	TRBJ1-5
ASSLTGNPHSYSNQPQH	TRBV5-8	TRBJ1-5
ASSISLVETDTQY	TRBV19	TRBJ2-3
ASSTRGYGYT	TRBV4-2	TRBJ1-2
ASSHPSTGVEQY	TRBV18	TRBJ2-7
ASSGGGNGANVLT	TRBV5-4	TRBJ2-6
ASSHDSYEQY	TRBV5-6	-
ASSSLKTSGGADEQF	TRBV7-3	TRBJ2-1
AISGTGGSGSPLH	TRBV10-3	TRBJ1-6
ASSLRGRSDTEAF	TRBV6-6	TRBJ1-1
ASSLGTSLCEQF	TRBV11-3	TRBJ2-1
ASSLAGQGNVYGYT	TRBV5-4	TRBJ1-2
SVFSGTGKADTIY	TRBV29-1	TRBJ1-3
ASSMSLAGGGNTIY	TRBV19	TRBJ1-3
ASSSQVNSNQPQH	TRBV7-2	TRBJ1-5
ASSQEDRSADTDTQY	TRBV4-3	TRBJ2-3
SASGGYEQY	TRBV29-1	TRBJ2-7
ASSSGDRESDTQY	TRBV5-4	TRBJ2-3
ASSLIPTRTEAF	TRBV28	TRBJ1-1
ASMVAGAMNTGELF	TRBV5-4	TRBJ2-2